Each of the 21 T cell receptor beta chains below was sequenced from the same sample in a study of cytomegalovirus exposure and HLA in healthy donors. Primers for the PCR totalled 60 Vbeta and 13 Jbeta. The assay was immunoSEQ multiplex PCR, and TCRdb's table has in-frame clones only and misses some. This sample has roughly 80,000 clones, with about three quarters found just once. The sequenced sample consisted of PBMCs. The receptors here all came from a man in his forties or fifties in good health and CMV-seropositive.

The count of this clone is one. The gene calls are TRBV7-9 and TRBJ1-2, with D tentatively TRBD1 (6 bases). Germline V gene data show CDR1 as SEHNR and CDR2 as FQNEAQ (reference sequence). CDR3 length equals 14 residues. Trimming took off 1 base at V and 8 bases at J, with 14 bases between the two ends. CDR3 amino acids: CASSLVGGALGYTF. DNA of the CDR3: TGTGCCAGCAGCTTAGTAGGGGGGGCGCTGGGCTACACCTTC.

V gene TRBV11-2 combines with J gene TRBJ1-5; TRBD1 agrees at 8 bases. V lost 4 bases and J lost 5; bases outside the gene matches: 4. Germline V gene lookup returns CDR1 SGHAT and CDR2 FQNNGV. CDR3 length: 14 residues. In DNA form, the CDR3 reads TGTGCCAGCAGCTCAGAGACAGGGGATCAGCCCCAGCATTTT. It is translated as CASSSETGDQPQHF.

The V and J genes are TRBV6-4 and TRBJ2-1; TRBD2 agrees at 10 bases. The length of the CDR3 is 19 residues. CDR1 is MRHNA, CDR2 SNTAGT, per germline. V gave up 10 bases and J gave up 7 bases; unmatched junction bases: 25. The CDR3 DNA reads TGTGCCACCGCAAAAGGGACTAGCGCGGAGATAGTAGTTCGGAATGAGCAGTTCTTC. Translating gives CATAKGTSAEIVVRNEQFF.

The rearrangement uses TRBV6-5 and TRBJ2-5; 9 nucleotides match TRBD2. V dropped 6 bases and J dropped 7; count of bases not matched to a gene: 12. Germline V gene lookup returns CDR1 MNHEY and CDR2 SVGAGI. The CDR3 has 15 residues. CDR3 sequence: CASSPAGGNTLTQYF. The CDR3 nucleotides read TGTGCCAGCAGCCCAGCGGGGGGCAACACATTGACCCAGTACTTC.

The rearrangement uses TRBV29-1 and TRBJ2-1; the match to TRBD2 covers 11 bases. Germline V gives CDR1 SQVTM, CDR2 ANQGSEA. The V gene end was trimmed by 0 bases and the J gene end by 7 bases; junction bases not matched to a gene: 8. CDR3 length: 16 amino acids. This CDR3 reads CSVEDGASGRRNEQFF. The CDR3 nucleotides read TGCAGCGTTGAAGATGGCGCTAGCGGGAGGAGAAATGAGCAGTTCTTC.

This clone was observed a few times. J is TRBJ2-1 and V is TRBV7-2; no reliable D call. V gave up 3 bases and J gave up 9 bases, with 9 bases separating them. The germline CDR1 and CDR2 sequences are SGHTA and FQGNSA. This CDR3 spans 12 amino acids. As DNA, the CDR3 is TGTGCCAGCAGCTTTCTAGTCGCTGAGCAGTTCTTC. Encoded protein: CASSFLVAEQFF.

This chain's CDR3 is CASSPASGGSSYNEQFF. In DNA, the CDR3 is TGTGCCAGCTCACCGGCTAGCGGGGGAAGCTCCTACAATGAGCAGTTCTTC. The chain employs TRBV18 and TRBJ2-1; 10 bases agree with TRBD2. V was pared by 3 bases and J by 0 bases, with 5 bases of the junction left unmatched. The length of the CDR3 is 17 residues. Germline-derived CDR1 and CDR2 are KGHSH and LQKENI.

This clone was recorded once. The rearrangement links TRBV27 to TRBJ1-5; D call uncertain. V lost 0 bases to trimming and J lost 4 bases, with 13 bases between them. CDR3 length: 16 amino acids. Germline V CDR1 and CDR2: MNHEY, SMNVEV (reference sequence). The CDR3 sequence is CASSLSSAVANQPQHF. The DNA of the CDR3 is TGTGCCAGCAGTTTATCCAGCGCTGTGGCGAATCAGCCCCAGCATTTT.

This clone has only a few counts. The chain uses TRBV4-2 and TRBJ1-2; D not certain. The length of the CDR3 is 14 residues. The V gene's germline CDR1 is LGHNA and CDR2 YNFKEQ. Trimming shortened V by 1 base and J by 7 bases, and 13 bases separated the two germline ends. The DNA of the CDR3 is TGTGCCAGCAGCCAAGGACAAGGTTTGCGTGGCTACACCTTC. Protein product: CASSQGQGLRGYTF.

V is TRBV30 and J is TRBJ1-1; the match to TRBD1 covers 8 bases. Germline loops: CDR1 GTSNPN, CDR2 SVGIG (reference sequence). Trimming cost V 5 bases and J 5 bases; bases outside gene matches: 7. The CDR3 totals 13 residues. The CDR3 DNA sequence: TGTGCCTGGGTATCCCAGGGGGCTACTGAAGCTTTCTTT. It is translated as CAWVSQGATEAFF. The whole variable domain, remainder taken from reference TRBV30 and TRBJ1-1, is SQTIHQWPATLVQPVGSPLSLECTVEGTSNPNLYWYRQAAGRGLQLLFYSVGIGQISSEVPQNLSASRPQDRQFILSSKKLLLSDSGFYLCAWVSQGATEAFFGQGTRLTVV.

V is TRBV5-8 and J is TRBJ1-5; tentatively, D is TRBD1 (5 bases). V lost 2 bases to trimming and J lost 7 bases, with 7 bases between them. Germline CDR1 is SGHTS and CDR2 is YDEGEE. The CDR3 sequence is 12 residues long. The CDR3 DNA reads TGTGCCAGCAGCTTCCGGGGGCAGCCCCAGCATTTT. It encodes CASSFRGQPQHF.

This chain joins TRBV29-1 and TRBJ2-3; D possibly corresponds to TRBD1 (6 bases). Germline lookup yields CDR1 SQVTM and CDR2 ANQGSEA. The CDR3 is 11 amino acids. V lost 7 bases and J lost 1, with 6 bases in between. The DNA for the CDR3 is TGCAGCGAGGGGGGCACAGATACGCAGTATTTT. Its translation is CSEGGTDTQYF.

V usage is TRBV21-1 and J usage is TRBJ1-3; TRBD1 was called by the table and not checked on the DNA. TRBV21-1 is described as a pseudogene. This CDR3 region has 17 residues. CDR3 sequence: CASSKDATRDSGNTIYF. CDR3 nucleotide sequence: TGTGCCAGCAGCAAAGACGCCACCAGGGATTCAGGAAACACCATATATTTT.

The rearrangement joins TRBV6-5 to TRBJ2-5; D is perhaps TRBD2 (5 bases). Per the germline V gene, CDR1 is MNHEY and CDR2 is SVGAGI. This CDR3 contains 13 residues. The ends were cut back, 6 bases at V and 8 bases at J, with 16 bases in the middle. For the CDR3, the DNA is TGTGCCAGCAGGGCACCGGGGTTCCCCACCCAGTACTTC. Its protein product is CASRAPGFPTQYF.

V usage is TRBV11-2 and J usage is TRBJ2-7; TRBD2 matches 10 bases. This CDR3 spans 17 amino acids. CDR1 is SGHAT and CDR2 is FQNNGV in the germline V gene. V shed 4 bases and J 6 bases; nucleotides not matched to a gene: 15. The CDR3 reads CASSSLTSGGVRGEQYF. The CDR3 region has the DNA TGTGCCAGCAGCTCCCTGACGAGCGGGGGGGTTCGGGGCGAGCAGTACTTC. Variable domain in full (rest from reference TRBV11-2 and TRBJ2-7): EAGVAQSPRYKIIEKRQSVAFWCNPISGHATLYWYQQILGQGPKLLIQFQNNGVVDDSQLPKDRFSAERLKGVDSTLKIQPAKLEDSAVYLCASSSLTSGGVRGEQYFGPGTRLTVT.

The chain employs TRBV9 and TRBJ2-4; D perhaps matches TRBD2 (6 bases). The CDR3 has 15 residues. Germline V gene lookup returns CDR1 SGDLS and CDR2 YYNGEE. Trimming shortened V by 0 bases and J by 6 bases, and 13 bases separated the two germline ends. The DNA for the CDR3 is TGTGCCAGCAGCGTAGCTGGGGGAGGCGGAAACATTCAGTACTTC. This gives the protein CASSVAGGGGNIQYF.

The chain is built from TRBV12-5 and TRBJ2-3, with 7 nucleotides matching TRBD2. Trimming took 0 bases from V and 0 from J; bases not matched to a gene: 6. Germline values: CDR1 LGHNT, CDR2 FRNRAP. There are 17 residues in the CDR3. CDR3 DNA: TGTGCTAGTGGTTTGGTACTAGCGAGGACTAGCACAGATACGCAGTATTTT. This encodes CASGLVLARTSTDTQYF.

The gene calls are TRBV27 and TRBJ2-3; tentative D call: TRBD2 (6 bases). Germline V gene data show CDR1 as MNHEY and CDR2 as SMNVEV (reference sequence). Trimming removed 1 base at V and 4 bases at J, with 12 bases between. The CDR3 runs to 15 residues. The CDR3 spells CASSLLVGGADTQYF. DNA for the CDR3: TGTGCCAGCAGTTTATTGGTGGGAGGCGCAGATACGCAGTATTTT.

The rearrangement joins TRBV25-1 to TRBJ2-2, with 7 bases lining up with TRBD1. The CDR3 spans 15 residues. Germline lookup yields CDR1 MGHDK and CDR2 SYGVNS. The ends lost 3 bases at V and 4 bases at J; junction bases unmatched: 5. CDR3 DNA sequence: TGTGCCAGCAGTGATCTCTCAGGGGGCACCGGGGAGCTGTTTTTT. It yields the protein CASSDLSGGTGELFF.

The chain joins TRBV30 to TRBJ2-7; 8 nucleotides match TRBD1. The CDR3 is 14 residues long. Germline trimming cut 4 bases from V and 1 base from J; bases unmatched to any gene: 6. The V gene's germline CDR1 is GTSNPN and CDR2 SVGIG (reference sequence). The CDR3 nucleotides read TGTGCCTGGAATCCGGGGACAGGTTCCTACGAGCAGTACTTC. This codes for CAWNPGTGSYEQYF. Based on the CDR3 plus reference TRBV30 and TRBJ2-7, the full variable domain is SQTIHQWPATLVQPVGSPLSLECTVEGTSNPNLYWYRQAAGRGLQLLFYSVGIGQISSEVPQNLSASRPQDRQFILSSKKLLLSDSGFYLCAWNPGTGSYEQYFGPGTRLTVT.

The chain joins TRBV7-9 to TRBJ2-2; no clear D. Germline V gene data show CDR1 as SEHNR and CDR2 as FQNEAQ (reference sequence). The V end was cut by 5 bases, the J end by 5 bases, with 6 bases between. The CDR3 sequence is 12 residues long. The CDR3 sequence: CASSVRTGELFF. The CDR3 bases are TGTGCCAGCAGCGTTCGGACCGGGGAGCTGTTTTTT.